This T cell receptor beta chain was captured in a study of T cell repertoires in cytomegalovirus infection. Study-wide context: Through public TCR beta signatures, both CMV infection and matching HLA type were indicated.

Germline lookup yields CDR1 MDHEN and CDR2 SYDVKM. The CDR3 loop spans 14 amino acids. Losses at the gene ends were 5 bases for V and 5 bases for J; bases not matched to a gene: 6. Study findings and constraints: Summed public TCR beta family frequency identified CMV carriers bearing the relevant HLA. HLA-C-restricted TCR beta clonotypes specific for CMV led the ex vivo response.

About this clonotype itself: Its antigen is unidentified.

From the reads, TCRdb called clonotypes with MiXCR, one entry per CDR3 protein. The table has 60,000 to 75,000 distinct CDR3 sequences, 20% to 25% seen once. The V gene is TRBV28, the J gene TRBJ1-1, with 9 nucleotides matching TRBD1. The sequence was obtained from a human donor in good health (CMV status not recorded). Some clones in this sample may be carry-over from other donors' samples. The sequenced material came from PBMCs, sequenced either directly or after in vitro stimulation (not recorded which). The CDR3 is CASSAGTGWTEAFF. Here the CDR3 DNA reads TGTGCCAGCAGTGCCGGGACAGGGTGGACTGAAGCTTTCTTT. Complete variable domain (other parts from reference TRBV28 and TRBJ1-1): DVKVTQSSRYLVKRTGEKVFLECVQDMDHENMFWYRQDPGLGLRLIYFSYDVKMKEKGDIPEGYSVSREKKERFSLILESASTNQTSMYLCASSAGTGWTEAFFGQGTRLTVV.